This note documents a single T cell receptor beta chain sequence. The data belong to a study of blood T cell repertoires in COVID-19. Overall study context: Acute and convalescent COVID-19 samples came from the United States, Italy and Spain. PBMCs, B-cell-depleted T cells, or T cells were the source of the cDNA or gDNA that made up the material.

Followed longitudinally, the Seattle patients had been enrolled during active infection. The CDR3 is 14 amino acids. Germline CDR1 MNHEY, CDR2 SVGAGI. Trimming removed 2 bases from V and 1 base from J, with 8 bases in between. Methods used by the authors: Counts of nucleated cells, estimated from reference gene primer amplification, were obtained. The data were produced by immunoSEQ multiplex PCR, yet TCRdb's version contains in-frame clones alone and is incomplete. The V and J calls and clone size come from that table; D and trimming were worked out from the DNA. The sample carries roughly 100,000 clones, 80% to 95% recorded once.

The chain links TRBV6-5 to TRBJ2-5; unclear D gene. The receptor was isolated from a man aged 18 to 30 with COVID-19, enrolled during active disease. Sequencing input: peripheral blood. CDR3 protein: CASSYRVPQETQYF. CDR3 bases: TGTGCCAGCAGTTACCGCGTCCCCCAAGAGACCCAGTACTTC.